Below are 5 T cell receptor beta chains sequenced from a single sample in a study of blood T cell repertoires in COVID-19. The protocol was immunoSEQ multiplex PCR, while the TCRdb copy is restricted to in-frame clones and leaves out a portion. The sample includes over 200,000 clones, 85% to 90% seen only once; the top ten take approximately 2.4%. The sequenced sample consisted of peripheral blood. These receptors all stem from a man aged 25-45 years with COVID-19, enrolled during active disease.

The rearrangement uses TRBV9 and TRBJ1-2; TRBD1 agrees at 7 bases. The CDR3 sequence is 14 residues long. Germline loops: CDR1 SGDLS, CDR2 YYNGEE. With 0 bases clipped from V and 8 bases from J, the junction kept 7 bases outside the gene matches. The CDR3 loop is CASSVGRGIRGYTF. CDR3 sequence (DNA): TGTGCCAGCAGCGTAGGCAGGGGGATCAGGGGCTACACCTTC.

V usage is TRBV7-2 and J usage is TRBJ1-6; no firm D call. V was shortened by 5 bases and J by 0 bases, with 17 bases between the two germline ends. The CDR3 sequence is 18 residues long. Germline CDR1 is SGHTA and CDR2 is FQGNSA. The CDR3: CASSPVEVPSSYNSPLHF. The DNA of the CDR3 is TGTGCCAGCAGCCCAGTCGAGGTTCCGAGCTCCTATAATTCACCCCTCCACTTT.

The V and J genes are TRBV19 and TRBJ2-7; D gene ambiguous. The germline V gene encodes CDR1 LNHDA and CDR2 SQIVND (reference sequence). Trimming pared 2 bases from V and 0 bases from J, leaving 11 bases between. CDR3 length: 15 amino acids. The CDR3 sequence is CASSIIHSSSYEQYF. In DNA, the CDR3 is TGTGCCAGTAGTATAATTCACTCGAGCTCCTACGAGCAGTACTTC.

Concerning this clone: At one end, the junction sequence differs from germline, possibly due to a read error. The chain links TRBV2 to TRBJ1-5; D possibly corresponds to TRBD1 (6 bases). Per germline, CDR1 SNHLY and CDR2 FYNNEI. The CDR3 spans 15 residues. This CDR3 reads CASREDSRGNQPQHF. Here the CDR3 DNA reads TGTGCCAGCAGGGAAGACTCCAGGGGAAATCAGCCCCAGCATTTT.

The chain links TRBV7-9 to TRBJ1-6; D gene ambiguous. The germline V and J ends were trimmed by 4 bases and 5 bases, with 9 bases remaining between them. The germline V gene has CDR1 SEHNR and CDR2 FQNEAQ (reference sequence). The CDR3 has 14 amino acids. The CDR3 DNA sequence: TGTGCCAGCAGCTACCGGACTGATAATTCACCCCTCCACTTT. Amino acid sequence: CASSYRTDNSPLHF.